This T cell receptor (beta chain) emerged from a study of long-term antiretroviral therapy in people with HIV. As to this clone: Its antigen is still unknown.

The length of the CDR3 is 16 residues. Germline CDR1 is MGHRA and CDR2 is YSYEKL. Trimming took 4 bases from V and 4 from J; bases not matched to a gene: 12. Version v3.0 of the immunoSEQ assay ran at survey level. Only in-frame clones appear in the TCRdb table, and some are missing; sequencing was by immunoSEQ multiplex PCR. The sample contains over 30,000 clones, over 70% of which appear only once. Study results and limitations: Samples were collected from the mid-2000s to the late 2010s under possibly less effective ART regimens.

The sequence derives from a woman aged 45-65 years with HIV. The V gene is TRBV4-1, the J gene TRBJ2-7; 8 positions match TRBD1. The sample consisted of unsorted PBMCs, taken 3.1 years after starting antiretroviral therapy. The CDR3 here is CASSLEGTGHTYEQYF. Here the CDR3 DNA reads TGCGCCAGCAGCCTCGAAGGGACAGGTCACACGTACGAGCAGTACTTC.